This record concerns one T cell receptor (beta chain) sequence. The data were taken from a study of blood T cell repertoires in COVID-19. Study-level background: T cells, B-cell-depleted T cells, or PBMCs provided the cDNA or gDNA that served as material.

Seattle participants joined during active infection and were tracked over time. Method: immunoSEQ multiplex PCR; TCRdb's copy keeps in-frame clones and lacks some. The table has approximately 110,000 clones, roughly 90% seen once. This CDR3 is built from 15 residues. CDR1 is LGHNA, CDR2 YSLEER, per germline. V shed 0 bases, J shed 7 bases, and the junction held 4 bases outside the gene matches. This receptor was identified in a man aged 45-65 years with COVID-19, enrolled during active disease. This sequence joins TRBV4-3 and TRBJ2-2; 8 bases align to TRBD2. The material sequenced was peripheral blood. DNA for the CDR3: TGCGCCAGCAGCCAAGACGGGAGGGCCCACGGGGAGCTGTTTTTT. Protein sequence: CASSQDGRAHGELFF.